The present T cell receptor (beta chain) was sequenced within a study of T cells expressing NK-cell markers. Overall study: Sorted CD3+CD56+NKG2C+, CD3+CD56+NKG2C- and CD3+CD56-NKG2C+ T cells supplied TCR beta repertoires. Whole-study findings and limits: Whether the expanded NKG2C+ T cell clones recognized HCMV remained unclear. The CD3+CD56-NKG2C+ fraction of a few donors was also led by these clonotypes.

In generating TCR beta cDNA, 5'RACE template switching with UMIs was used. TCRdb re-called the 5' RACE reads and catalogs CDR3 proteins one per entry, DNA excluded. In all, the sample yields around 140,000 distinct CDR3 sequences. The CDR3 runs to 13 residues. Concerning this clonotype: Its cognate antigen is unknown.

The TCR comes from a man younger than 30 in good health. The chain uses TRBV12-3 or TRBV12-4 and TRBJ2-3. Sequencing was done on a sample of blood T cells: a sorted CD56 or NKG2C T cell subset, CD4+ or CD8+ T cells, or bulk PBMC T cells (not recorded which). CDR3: CASSSFKSDTQYF.